This is a list of T cell receptor beta chains from one sample in a study of blood T cells in healthy people across ages. TCRdb independently ran MiXCR on the 5' RACE reads; one entry per CDR3 protein. The data show about 1 million distinct CDR3 sequences, more than 40% seen once. Sequencing was performed on blood. All receptors come from a woman aged 60 to 75 in good health. Both conserved end residues are part of each CDR3. D genes are given only for firm matches. Expanded clones get a size class; other rows say once, few or many, or leave the size out.

clone_size: -; v_call: TRBV7-6; j_call: TRBJ2-3; d_call: TRBD1; cdr3_length: 15; cdr3_nt: TGTGCCAGCAGCTTCAGGGGGCAAGACACAGATACGCAGTATTTT; cdr3_aa: CASSFRGQDTDTQYF
clone_size: -; v_call: TRBV2; j_call: TRBJ2-2; d_call: -; cdr3_length: 17; cdr3_nt: TGTGCCAGCAGTGAGTTTTCCCTGAGGGCTAGGTCCGGGGGGCTGTTTTTT; cdr3_aa: CASSEFSLRARSGGLFF
clone_size: -; v_call: TRBV29-1; j_call: TRBJ1-1; d_call: -; cdr3_length: 11; cdr3_nt: TGCAGCGTTGGGCGAGGCACTGAAGCTTTCTTT; cdr3_aa: CSVGRGTEAFF
clone_size: -; v_call: TRBV20-1; j_call: TRBJ2-1; d_call: -; cdr3_length: 15; cdr3_nt: TGCAGTGCTTTAGACTCGGGAGTATCCTACAATGAGCAGTTCTTC; cdr3_aa: CSALDSGVSYNEQFF
clone_size: few; v_call: TRBV6-1; j_call: TRBJ2-1; d_call: TRBD2; cdr3_length: 15; cdr3_nt: TGTGCCAGCAGTGAACCCGGACTAGGGGTCAATGAGCAGTTCTTC; cdr3_aa: CASSEPGLGVNEQFF
clone_size: few; v_call: TRBV12-3/TRBV12-4; j_call: TRBJ2-1; d_call: -; cdr3_length: 16; cdr3_nt: TGTGCCAGCACTCCGTTCGGTGGGAGAGGGGTTAATGAGCAGTTCTTC; cdr3_aa: CASTPFGGRGVNEQFF
clone_size: few; v_call: TRBV4-1; j_call: TRBJ2-1; d_call: TRBD2; cdr3_length: 16; cdr3_nt: TGCGCCAGCAGCCTCATAGCGGGAGGAATTAGTAATGAGCAGTTCTTC; cdr3_aa: CASSLIAGGISNEQFF
clone_size: -; v_call: TRBV15; j_call: TRBJ2-4; d_call: TRBD2; cdr3_length: 20; cdr3_nt: TGTGCCACCAGCAGAACAGTTTTGGGACTAGCGGGAGACCGAAGGGGCATTCAGTACTTC; cdr3_aa: CATSRTVLGLAGDRRGIQYF
clone_size: -; v_call: TRBV6-2/TRBV6-3; j_call: TRBJ1-2; d_call: -; cdr3_length: 14; cdr3_nt: TGTGCCAGCAGTCATGGGGGGTCGAACTATGGCTACACCTTC; cdr3_aa: CASSHGGSNYGYTF
clone_size: many; v_call: TRBV11-2; j_call: TRBJ2-7; d_call: -; cdr3_length: 13; cdr3_nt: TGTGCCAGCAGCCCCTCGGGGCTCTACGAGCAGTACTTC; cdr3_aa: CASSPSGLYEQYF
clone_size: -; v_call: TRBV20-1; j_call: TRBJ2-1; d_call: TRBD2; cdr3_length: 15; cdr3_nt: TGCAGTGCTAGATATATAGCGGGAGGGCGGAATGAGCAGTTCTTC; cdr3_aa: CSARYIAGGRNEQFF
clone_size: few; v_call: TRBV20-1; j_call: TRBJ2-7; d_call: -; cdr3_length: 15; cdr3_nt: TGCAGTGCTAGAGACGGGGCAGGGAGCTCCTACGAGCAGTACTTC; cdr3_aa: CSARDGAGSSYEQYF
clone_size: few; v_call: TRBV20-1; j_call: TRBJ2-5; d_call: TRBD2; cdr3_length: 13; cdr3_nt: TGCAGTGCTCACACTAGCGGCCTTGAGACCCAGTACTTC; cdr3_aa: CSAHTSGLETQYF
clone_size: -; v_call: TRBV7-9; j_call: TRBJ2-7; d_call: -; cdr3_length: 12; cdr3_nt: TGTGCCAGCAGCTTAGTTCGGGCCGAGCAGTACTTC; cdr3_aa: CASSLVRAEQYF
clone_size: -; v_call: TRBV7-9; j_call: TRBJ1-6; d_call: TRBD1; cdr3_length: 15; cdr3_nt: TGTGCCAGCAGCGGAACCAGGGGGAATAATTCACCCCTCCACTTT; cdr3_aa: CASSGTRGNNSPLHF
clone_size: -; v_call: TRBV4-2; j_call: TRBJ1-5; d_call: TRBD1; cdr3_length: 16; cdr3_nt: TGTGCCAGCAGCCAGTCCGTTGGACAGGGCTACCAGCCCCAGCATTTT; cdr3_aa: CASSQSVGQGYQPQHF
clone_size: -; v_call: TRBV7-2; j_call: TRBJ2-2; d_call: -; cdr3_length: 15; cdr3_nt: TGTGCCAGCAGCTTAGGGACAGCCTTCACCGGGGAGCTGTTTTTT; cdr3_aa: CASSLGTAFTGELFF
clone_size: -; v_call: TRBV7-2; j_call: TRBJ2-1; d_call: -; cdr3_length: 14; cdr3_nt: TGTGCCAGCAGCTTGGTGTCTTTCCCCAATGAGCAGTTCTTC; cdr3_aa: CASSLVSFPNEQFF
clone_size: -; v_call: TRBV12-3/TRBV12-4; j_call: TRBJ1-2; d_call: TRBD1; cdr3_length: 14; cdr3_nt: TGTGCCAGCACCTGGACAGGGGGAAACTATGGCTACACCTTC; cdr3_aa: CASTWTGGNYGYTF
clone_size: few; v_call: TRBV20-1; j_call: TRBJ2-7; d_call: -; cdr3_length: 13; cdr3_nt: TGCAGTGCCGGACACGGGTACTCCTACGAGCAGTACTTC; cdr3_aa: CSAGHGYSYEQYF